The subject of this entry is one T cell receptor (beta chain). It lacks a known antigen. Base-call qualities are not available, and no considerably larger clone is one nucleotide away. The entry originates in a study of molecular identifiers for immune sequencing clone quantification (dated by TCRdb to the late 2010s). In the study overall: In a replicate experiment, RNA from about 21,000 or 97,000 naive CD8 T cells was split into five aliquots, four of which were sequenced. CD8 T cells were used in a methods study to benchmark molecular-identifier clustering-based TCR repertoire sequencing (MIDCIRS) and TCR RNA copy counting.

Libraries came from PCR. Sequencing took place on an Illumina HiSeq 4000. Preparation of bulk TCR libraries followed a previously described approach, with the TCR primers listed in Table S5. The Qiagen AllPrep DNA/RNA kit was used to purify total RNA. Before analysis, reads from multiple sequencing runs of the same library were pooled. The paper's data handling went like this. Reads were retained only if the reads had an exact TCR constant sequence, and the retained reads were trimmed to 150 nt and grouped according to their 12-nt molecular barcodes. Reads within each barcode group were sub-clustered using a 15% Levenshtein threshold, and quality-weighted consensus sequences were constructed for each RNA molecule. Non-functional sequences were filtered out, along with any lower-count sequence sitting one edit away from another sequence. Based on a fit of two negative binomial distributions, barcode sub-clusters having less than 20% of the maximum read count were discarded. The public reads were reanalyzed by TCRdb: fastp trimming at Q25, MiXCR alignment, in-frame beta chains only. Rows with a matching CDR3 protein are joined into one entry that keeps the most common DNA and genes. Clone size and V and J calls follow TCRdb, not the original study. The sample table shows fewer than 350,000 distinct CDR3 sequences, and about 22% are seen once. Over 0.7% of the sample belongs to the ten largest clones.

Libraries of naive CD8 T cells were built from around 20,000 to 990,000 sorted cells, with 10%, 30% or 50% of the purified RNA used. On a BD FACSAria II, naive CD8 T cells were FACS-sorted as CD8+CD4-CCR7+CD45RA+ and collected into RLT Plus buffer. To test detection sensitivity, Jurkat RNA equal to 10 or so TCR copies was added to samples of about 20,000-1,100,000 naive CD8 T cells. Enrichment of CD8 T cells was performed with RosetteSep CD8+ T Cell Enrichment Cocktail and Ficoll-Paque, after which ACK red cell lysis was carried out. Beyond this particular receptor, the publication reports: When barcode sub-clustering was left out, chimeric consensus sequences inflated TCR diversity, with chimeras reaching as high as 47%. Highly expanded clone sizes could be underestimated if identical TCR molecules share a barcode. In CMV-specific effector cells, over 97% of molecules were held by clones above 20 RNA copies, whereas under 1% of molecules were held by such clones in naive cells. Approximately 3 recovered TCR RNA copies per cell were obtained by modeling, versus about 9 by digital PCR, implying a capture efficiency of about 30%. A single cell's worth of spiked-in Jurkat TCR RNA was reported detectable even among about a million naive CD8 T cells. Naive libraries contained spiked-in Jurkat TCR RNA (roughly 10 copies' worth), which is not part of the donor repertoire.

The CDR3 has 13 amino acids, counting the end cysteine and phenylalanine. The entry retains the CDR3 DNA only, 39 bases that are in frame from base 1. From V the trimming removes 7 bases and from J it removes 6 bases, while the gene matches leave 6 bases of the junction unaccounted for. The rearranged segments are TRBV12-3 or TRBV12-4 and TRBJ2-1, with 7 bases matching TRBD1. Sequencing was done on a sample of naive CD8+ T cells from blood, with Jurkat cell RNA spiked in. What this sample's cell subset or site label stands for: FACS-sorted CD8+CD4-CCR7+CD45RA+ naive T cells. The TCR comes from a human donor in good health. Some libraries in this study had Jurkat cell RNA spiked in. The nucleotide sequence reads TGTGCCAGCACCCTGGACAGGATCAATGAGCAGTTCTTC. It translates to CASTLDRINEQFF.